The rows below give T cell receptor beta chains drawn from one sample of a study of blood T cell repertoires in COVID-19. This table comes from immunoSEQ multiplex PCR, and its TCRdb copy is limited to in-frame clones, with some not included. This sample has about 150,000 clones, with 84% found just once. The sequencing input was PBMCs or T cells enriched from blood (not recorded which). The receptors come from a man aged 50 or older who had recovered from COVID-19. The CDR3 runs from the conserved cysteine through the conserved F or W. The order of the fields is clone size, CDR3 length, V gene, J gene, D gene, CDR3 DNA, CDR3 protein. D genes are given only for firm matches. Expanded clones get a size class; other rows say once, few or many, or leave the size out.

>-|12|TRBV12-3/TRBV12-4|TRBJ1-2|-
TGTGCCAGCAGTTTGAGTAGCGGTGGCTACACCTTC
CASSLSSGGYTF
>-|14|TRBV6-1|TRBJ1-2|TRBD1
TGTGCCAGCAGTGAACCAGGGGGCGGCTATGGCTACACCTTC
CASSEPGGGYGYTF
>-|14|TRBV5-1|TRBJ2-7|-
TGCGCCAGCAGCTTGGAGGGCAGGGCGGACGAGCAGTACTTC
CASSLEGRADEQYF
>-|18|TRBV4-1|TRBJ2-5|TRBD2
TGCGCCAGCAGCCAAGATAATCAGGATAGCGGGGGGTTGAAGACCCAGTACTTC
CASSQDNQDSGGLKTQYF
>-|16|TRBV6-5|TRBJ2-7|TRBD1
TGTGCCAGCAGTTACTCGTCCGGGACAGGGGCGGACGAGCAGTACTTC
CASSYSSGTGADEQYF
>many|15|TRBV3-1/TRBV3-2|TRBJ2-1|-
TGTGCCAGCAGCCAAGGGTTGGTAACCCAGAATGAGCAGTTCTTC
CASSQGLVTQNEQFF
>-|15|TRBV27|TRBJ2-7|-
TGTGCCAGCAGGAAAGAGAGGGGAGGCGCCTACGAGCAGTACTTC
CASRKERGGAYEQYF
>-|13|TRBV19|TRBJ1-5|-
TGTGCCAGTACCCAGACAAGCAATCAGCCCCAGCATTTT
CASTQTSNQPQHF
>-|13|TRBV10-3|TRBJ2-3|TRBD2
TGTGCCACCCGACTAGCGGGGACAGATACGCAGTATTTT
CATRLAGTDTQYF
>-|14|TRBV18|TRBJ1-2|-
TGTGCCAGCTCACCTCCAGGGCCCAACTATGGCTACACCTTC
CASSPPGPNYGYTF
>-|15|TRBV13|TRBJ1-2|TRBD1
TGTGCCAGCAGTCGCTCCGGGACAGGGATTGGTGGCTACACCTTC
CASSRSGTGIGGYTF
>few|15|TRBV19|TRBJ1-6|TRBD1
TGTGCCAGTAGTAGCGGACAGGTTCGGAATTCACCCCTCCACTTT
CASSSGQVRNSPLHF
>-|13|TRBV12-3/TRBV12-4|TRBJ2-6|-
TGTGCCAGCATCCTATCTGGGGCCAACGTCCTGACTTTC
CASILSGANVLTF
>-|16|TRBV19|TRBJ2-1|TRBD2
TGTGCCAGTAAGGGTAGTCGGCGGGGGGGCTACAATGAGCAGTTCTTC
CASKGSRRGGYNEQFF
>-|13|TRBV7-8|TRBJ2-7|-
TGTGCCAGCAGTTCCACAGGCGGGAACGAGCAGTACTTC
CASSSTGGNEQYF
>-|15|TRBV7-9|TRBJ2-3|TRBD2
TGTGCCAGCAGCTTATCTAGCGGGACTACAGATACGCAGTATTTT
CASSLSSGTTDTQYF
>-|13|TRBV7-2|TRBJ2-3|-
TGTGCCAGCAGCTTAGCGAGAACAGATACGCAGTATTTT
CASSLARTDTQYF
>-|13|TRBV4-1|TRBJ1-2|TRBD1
TGCGCCAGCAGCCATGGACAGGGTAATGGCTACACCTTC
CASSHGQGNGYTF
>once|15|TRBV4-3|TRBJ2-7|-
TGCGCCAGCAGCCAAGGTGCAAGTGCGAGCTACGAGCAGTACTTC
CASSQGASASYEQYF
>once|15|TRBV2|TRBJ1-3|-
TGTGCCAGCGGTCGCACAGGGATCTCTGGAAACACCATATATTTT
CASGRTGISGNTIYF
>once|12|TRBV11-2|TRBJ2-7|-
TGTGCCAGCAGCCCAAAACTGGAGGAGCAGTACTTC
CASSPKLEEQYF
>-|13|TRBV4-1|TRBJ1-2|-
TGCGCCAGCAGCCAAGAATTGATCGGTGGCTACACCTTC
CASSQELIGGYTF
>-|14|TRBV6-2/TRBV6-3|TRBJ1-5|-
TGTGCCAGCAGTTATACGGACAGTAATCAGCCCCAGCATTTT
CASSYTDSNQPQHF
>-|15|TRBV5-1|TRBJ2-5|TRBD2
TGCGCCAGCAGCCCCAGCGGGGGAGGAGGAGAGACCCAGTACTTC
CASSPSGGGGETQYF
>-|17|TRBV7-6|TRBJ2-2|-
TGTGCCAGCAGCTTAGTCACTAGAGGATCTGGGGCCGGGGAGCTGTTTTTT
CASSLVTRGSGAGELFF
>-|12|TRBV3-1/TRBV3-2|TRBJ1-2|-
TGTGCCAGCAGCCAGTTCGGGGGAAGCTACACCTTC
CASSQFGGSYTF
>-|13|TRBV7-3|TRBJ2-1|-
TGTGCCAGCAGCCTCACTCAGGATGGTGAGCAGTTCTTC
CASSLTQDGEQFF
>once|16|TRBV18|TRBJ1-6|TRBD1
TGTGCCAGCTCACCTCTAACCGGGACAGATAATTCACCCCTCCACTTT
CASSPLTGTDNSPLHF
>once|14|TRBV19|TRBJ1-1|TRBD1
TGTGCCAGTAGTCCGGGACAGGGGGCGGGTGCGGCTTTCTTT
CASSPGQGAGAAFF
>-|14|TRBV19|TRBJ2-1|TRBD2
TGTGCCAGTAGGCCGGGCGGGGGGCACAATGAGCAGTTCTTC
CASRPGGGHNEQFF
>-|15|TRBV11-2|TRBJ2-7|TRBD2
TGTGCCAGCAGCTTAGATCTAGCGGGGACATACGAGCAGTACTTC
CASSLDLAGTYEQYF
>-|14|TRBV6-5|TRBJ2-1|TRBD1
TGTGCCAGCAGTCGGACAGGGTCCTACAATGAGCAGTTCTTC
CASSRTGSYNEQFF
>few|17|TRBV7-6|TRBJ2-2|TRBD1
TGTGCCAGCAGCTTAGATCTGGGACAGAGGTCGACCGGGGAGCTGTTTTTT
CASSLDLGQRSTGELFF
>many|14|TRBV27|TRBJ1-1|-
TGTGCCAGCAGCCCAATCGCGGCAGACCCTGAAGCTTTCTTT
CASSPIAADPEAFF
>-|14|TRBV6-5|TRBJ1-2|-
TGTGCCAGCAGTCGGGGGTGGGCTAACTATGGCTACACCTTC
CASSRGWANYGYTF
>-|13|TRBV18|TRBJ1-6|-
TGTGCCAGCTCAATAGCAAATGGCTCACCCCTCCACTTT
CASSIANGSPLHF